This T cell receptor (beta chain) is from a study of T cell changes during pregnancy in multiple sclerosis. The assay was immunoSEQ multiplex PCR, and TCRdb's table has in-frame clones only and misses some. The sample contains approximately 66,000 clones, approximately 92% of which appear only once. The germline V gene has CDR1 SGHVS and CDR2 FNYEAQ. V gave up 1 base and J gave up 6 bases; unmatched junction bases: 13. The CDR3 sequence is 18 residues long. The chain carries TRBV7-6 and TRBJ2-1; 9 nucleotides line up with TRBD2. The sequencing here drew on peripheral blood, taken in the third trimester of pregnancy. The origin of this receptor is a female donor in good health, enrolled as a control in a pregnancy study. CDR3 residues: CASSLDGGILAGPNEQFF. In DNA form, the CDR3 reads TGTGCCAGCAGCTTAGACGGCGGGATACTAGCGGGTCCCAATGAGCAGTTCTTC.